This passage covers 23 T cell receptor beta chains from one sample sequenced in a study of OX40 agonist ivuxolimab in advanced cancers. The assay was immunoSEQ multiplex PCR, and TCRdb's table has in-frame clones only and misses some. The repertoire holds roughly 53,000 clones, less than 90% seen once, with 4.6% in the top ten. Sequenced here: CD4+ or CD8+ T cells sorted from blood, sampled in a trial of the OX40 agonist ivuxolimab. The receptors stem from an adult with an advanced solid tumor such as melanoma, head and neck, liver or kidney cancer.

The chain links TRBV19 to TRBJ2-3; 9 bases are a match to TRBD1. Germline CDR1 reads LNHDA; CDR2 reads SQIVND (reference sequence). This CDR3 contains 13 residues. With V trimmed by 8 bases and J by 3 bases, 3 bases remained unmatched. CDR3 residues: CASGTGITDTQYF. In nucleotides, the CDR3 is TGTGCCAGTGGGACAGGGATTACAGATACGCAGTATTTT.

The chain couples TRBV10-3 to TRBJ2-5; 7 bases are shared with TRBD2. CDR1 and CDR2 (germline): ENHRY, SYGVKD. The CDR3 totals 13 residues. Unmatched junction bases numbered 9, after V lost 10 bases and J lost 4 bases. The CDR3 DNA is TGTGCCACGGGAGGACGGGAGACAGAGACCCAGTACTTC. Translation gives CATGGRETETQYF.

The chain combines TRBV19 with TRBJ2-7; 9 bases agree with TRBD2. Germline lookup yields CDR1 LNHDA and CDR2 SQIVND (reference sequence). This CDR3 spans 17 amino acids. V lost 3 bases to trimming and J lost 5 bases; unmatched junction nucleotides: 14. The CDR3 DNA reads TGTGCCAGTAGTATTGTAACTAGCGGGCAGCCAAACAACGAGCAGTACTTC. It translates to CASSIVTSGQPNNEQYF. Full variable domain (remainder filled in from reference TRBV19 and TRBJ2-7): DGGITQSPKYLFRKEGQNVTLSCEQNLNHDAMYWYRQDPGQGLRLIYYSQIVNDFQKGDIAEGYSVSREKKESFPLTVTSAQKNPTAFYLCASSIVTSGQPNNEQYFGPGTRLTVT.

The CDR3 DNA follows: TGTGCCACCAGCAGAGATCCTGGGGAAGGGGCGACCCAGTACTTC. It codes for CATSRDPGEGATQYF. The chain employs TRBV15 and TRBJ2-5, with D perhaps matching TRBD1 (5 bases). CDR3 size: 15 residues. Germline V gene data show CDR1 as LNHNV and CDR2 as YYDKDF (reference sequence). V lost 0 bases and J 7 bases, leaving 15 bases between the germline ends.

The chain couples TRBV30 to TRBJ2-3; tentatively, D is TRBD1 or TRBD2 (5 bases each). This CDR3 has 14 amino acids. V dropped 2 bases and J dropped 0 bases, with 9 bases sitting between them. Per germline, CDR1 GTSNPN and CDR2 SVGIG (reference sequence). This chain's CDR3 is CAWSHRTSTDTQYF. The CDR3 DNA reads as TGTGCCTGGAGTCACAGGACTAGCACAGATACGCAGTATTTT.

The J gene is TRBJ2-1, the V gene TRBV4-2, with D perhaps being TRBD1 or TRBD2 (5 bases each). V was trimmed by 0 bases and J by 2 bases, leaving 8 bases between them. CDR1 and CDR2 from the germline V gene are LGHNA and YNFKEQ. This CDR3 is built from 15 residues. The CDR3 protein is CASSQDGTAYNEQFF. Written as DNA, the CDR3 is TGTGCCAGCAGCCAAGACGGGACCGCCTACAATGAGCAGTTCTTC.

This clone was seen a handful of times. This chain links TRBV4-1 with TRBJ2-7, with D possibly matching TRBD1 (5 bases). CDR3 length: 14 amino acids. V lost 2 bases and J lost 3, with 11 bases in between. CDR1 and CDR2 (germline): MGHRA, YSYEKL. The CDR3 nucleotides are TGCGCCAGCAGCCAAACCGAGACAGTCTACGAGCAGTACTTC. Translating it yields CASSQTETVYEQYF.

V usage is TRBV11-2 and J usage is TRBJ1-1, with unresolved D. The CDR3 is made up of 15 amino acids. V was shortened by 4 bases and J by 7 bases, with 19 bases between the two germline ends. Germline V gives CDR1 SGHAT, CDR2 FQNNGV. DNA for the CDR3: TGTGCCAGCAGCTCCCCGTCGAGGGCGCCGAATGAAGCTTTCTTT. The encoded protein is CASSSPSRAPNEAFF.

The V gene is TRBV6-5, the J gene TRBJ2-1, with D unclear. The V end lost 6 bases, the J end lost 7 bases, and 10 bases lay between the germline ends. CDR3 length: 12 amino acids. Germline CDR1 MNHEY, CDR2 SVGAGI. The CDR3 here is CASSQNPNEQFF. CDR3 bases: TGTGCCAGCAGCCAGAACCCAAATGAGCAGTTCTTC.

This rearrangement joins TRBV11-2 to TRBJ2-3; unclear D gene. CDR1 is SGHAT and CDR2 is FQNNGV in the germline V gene. V dropped 2 bases and J dropped 4 bases, with 7 bases sitting between them. The CDR3 has 13 amino acids. This CDR3 reads CASSLSNADTQYF. DNA of the CDR3: TGTGCCAGCAGCTTAAGTAACGCAGATACGCAGTATTTT.

The rearrangement links TRBV15 to TRBJ1-1; the match to TRBD1 covers 8 bases. The junction had 5 bases not matched to a gene; V was cut back by 1 base and J by 4 bases. There are 15 residues in the CDR3. Looked up from germline, CDR1 is LNHNV and CDR2 is YYDKDF (reference sequence). The chain's CDR3 is CATSRVQGGGTEAFF. The CDR3 DNA reads as TGTGCCACCAGCAGAGTACAGGGGGGAGGCACTGAAGCTTTCTTT. The full variable domain, completed using reference TRBV15 and TRBJ1-1, is DAMVIQNPRYQVTQFGKPVTLSCSQTLNHNVMYWYQQKSSQAPKLLFHYYDKDFNNEADTPDNFQSRRPNTSFCFLDIRSPGLGDTAMYLCATSRVQGGGTEAFFGQGTRLTVV.

The V call is TRBV12-5, the J call TRBJ2-5, with D unclear. The CDR3 has 15 amino acids. In germline, CDR1 is LGHNT, CDR2 FRNRAP. The germline V and J ends were trimmed by 2 bases and 1 base, with 11 bases remaining between them. In DNA, the CDR3 is TGTGCTAGTGGTTTGAATAGGCAGTCCCAAGAGACCCAGTACTTC. This codes for CASGLNRQSQETQYF.

The rearrangement joins TRBV7-8 to TRBJ2-5, with 10 bases lining up with TRBD1. This CDR3 is built from 14 residues. J lost 4 bases, V lost 7 bases, and 6 bases had no gene match. Germline loops: CDR1 SGHVS, CDR2 FQNEAQ. CDR3 DNA: TGTGCCAGCAACCCCGACAGGGGGCGAGAGACCCAGTACTTC. Protein: CASNPDRGRETQYF.

The chain combines TRBV5-4 with TRBJ1-2, with 7 bases aligning to TRBD1. Germline V CDR1 and CDR2: SGHNT, YYREEE (reference sequence). This CDR3 has 15 amino acids. J gave up 3 bases and V 4 bases, and 9 bases lay outside the gene matches. The CDR3 sequence is CASSAPLGQDYGYTF. Here the CDR3 DNA reads TGTGCCAGCAGCGCACCGCTTGGACAGGACTATGGCTACACCTTC.

The chain couples TRBV2 to TRBJ1-5; D is unclear. This CDR3 is built from 16 residues. Trimming cost V 1 base and J 0 bases, with 10 bases left between them. In germline, CDR1 is SNHLY, CDR2 FYNNEI. CDR3 sequence: CASSEVRIYSNQPQHF. CDR3 bases: TGTGCCAGCAGTGAAGTCAGAATCTATAGCAATCAGCCCCAGCATTTT.

The gene calls are TRBV14 and TRBJ2-5; D is unclear. This CDR3 is 14 amino acids long. Trimming took off 1 base at V and 4 bases at J, with 10 bases between the two ends. Germline CDR1 SGHDN, CDR2 FVKESK. Here the CDR3 DNA reads TGTGCCAGCAGCCAAGGACTGGATCGAGAGACCCAGTACTTC. This sequence encodes CASSQGLDRETQYF.

The chain has TRBV5-4 and TRBJ2-1; D may match TRBD1 or TRBD2 (5 bases each). Deletions cut 6 bases from V and 6 bases from J, with 19 bases between. The CDR3 runs 15 residues. Per germline, CDR1 SGHNT and CDR2 YYREEE (reference sequence). In DNA form, the CDR3 reads TGTGCCAGCACCGCGCCGGGACCCCCGGGCAATGAGCAGTTCTTC. Residues: CASTAPGPPGNEQFF.

The V and J genes are TRBV27 and TRBJ2-2; 14 bases agree with TRBD2. The CDR3 is 17 amino acids. Trimming at V came to 2 bases and at J to 4 bases, leaving 3 bases not matched to a gene. CDR1 is MNHEY, CDR2 SMNVEV, per germline (reference sequence). CDR3 bases: TGTGCCAGCAGTTTACCCGGACTAGCGGGAGGCACCGGGGAGCTGTTTTTT. Protein sequence: CASSLPGLAGGTGELFF.

V gene TRBV6-4 combines with J gene TRBJ1-4, with 7 bases matching TRBD1. Germline CDR1 reads MRHNA; CDR2 reads SNTAGT. V dropped 2 bases and J dropped 7; count of bases not matched to a gene: 19. The CDR3 runs to 19 residues. The CDR3 DNA is TGTGCCAGCAGTGACCCCCCTCTAAGGGGGCCGGATCCCCCTGAAAAACTGTTTTTT. It encodes CASSDPPLRGPDPPEKLFF.

The rearrangement joins TRBV7-2 to TRBJ2-7; perhaps D is TRBD1 or TRBD2 (5 bases each). Trimming shortened V by 5 bases and J by 2 bases, and 16 bases separated the two germline ends. The V gene's germline CDR1 is SGHTA and CDR2 FQGNSA. This CDR3 has 15 residues. The CDR3 nucleotides are TGTGCCAGCAGCCCGGGGCAGGGCCCTCCCTACGAGCAGTACTTC. This codes for CASSPGQGPPYEQYF.

The J gene is TRBJ1-2, the V gene TRBV28; TRBD1 matches at 9 bases. The germline gives CDR1 MDHEN, CDR2 SYDVKM. CDR3 length: 13 residues. Trimming removed 2 bases from V and 7 bases from J; junction bases left unmatched: 2. CDR3 protein: CASSLGTGPGYTF. As DNA, the CDR3 is TGTGCCAGCAGTTTAGGGACAGGGCCTGGCTACACCTTC.

This clone is medium-sized (0.01 to 0.1%) in the sample. The chain recombines TRBV30 with TRBJ1-2; TRBD1 aligns across 7 bases. Germline loops: CDR1 GTSNPN, CDR2 SVGIG (reference sequence). The V and J ends lost 3 bases and 7 bases, in that order; junction bases with no gene match: 8. The CDR3 has 13 amino acids. CDR3 protein: CAWSVGQWPGYTF. For the CDR3, the DNA is TGTGCCTGGAGCGTGGGACAGTGGCCTGGCTACACCTTC.

In its sample, this clone is medium-sized. V is TRBV6-4 and J is TRBJ1-3, with D hard to call. The CDR3 spans 13 residues. In germline, CDR1 is MRHNA, CDR2 SNTAGT. V lost 4 bases and J 4 bases, leaving 8 bases between the germline ends. This chain's CDR3 is CASSVDQGNTIYF. CDR3 nucleotides: TGTGCCAGCAGTGTCGATCAGGGAAACACCATATATTTT.